These T cell receptor beta chains were read from a single sample in a study of CD8 T cells in Susac syndrome. TCRdb analysed the immunoSEQ multiplex PCR reads with MiXCR anew, one entry per CDR3 protein. The sample includes over 95,000 distinct CDR3 sequences, under 95% of them seen just once. Sequencing was performed on CD8+ T cells from PBMCs. These receptors were collected from a human donor in good health. Each CDR3 is given with its conserved first and last residue. A D gene is named only where the DNA matches it firmly. Size is stated for part of the rows, as once, few or many counts, or as a class when the clone is expanded.

CDR3aa: CASSLTLLAGETQYF; CDR3nt: TGCGCCAGCAGCTTAACCCTCTTAGCCGGAGAGACCCAGTACTTC; abundance: .; len: 15; d_gene: .; j_gene: TRBJ2-5; v_gene: TRBV5-1
CDR3aa: CASSLFLGNEQFF; CDR3nt: TGTGCCAGCAGCCTATTCCTAGGCAATGAGCAGTTCTTC; abundance: once; len: 13; d_gene: .; j_gene: TRBJ2-1; v_gene: TRBV14
CDR3aa: CASRTGTHSYNEQFF; CDR3nt: TGTGCCAGCAGAACCGGGACCCACTCCTACAATGAGCAGTTCTTC; abundance: .; len: 15; d_gene: .; j_gene: TRBJ2-1; v_gene: TRBV12-3/TRBV12-4
CDR3aa: CSVDESFRVRETQYF; CDR3nt: TGCAGCGTCGATGAAAGTTTCCGGGTCCGAGAGACCCAGTACTTC; abundance: .; len: 15; d_gene: .; j_gene: TRBJ2-5; v_gene: TRBV29-1
CDR3aa: CSRGRPDTQYF; CDR3nt: TGCAGCCGCGGGCGCCCAGATACGCAGTATTTT; abundance: .; len: 11; d_gene: .; j_gene: TRBJ2-3; v_gene: TRBV20-1
CDR3aa: CASSPGENQPQHF; CDR3nt: TGTGCCAGCAGCCCGGGGGAGAATCAGCCCCAGCATTTT; abundance: .; len: 13; d_gene: .; j_gene: TRBJ1-5; v_gene: TRBV7-9
CDR3aa: CASSGTGTDLEEQFF; CDR3nt: TGTGCCAGCAGCGGAACCGGGACGGACCTTGAGGAGCAGTTCTTC; abundance: .; len: 15; d_gene: .; j_gene: TRBJ2-1; v_gene: TRBV9
CDR3aa: CSARDYGREAISENIQYF; CDR3nt: TGCAGTGCTAGAGATTACGGGCGGGAGGCGATTAGCGAAAACATTCAGTACTTC; abundance: .; len: 18; d_gene: TRBD2; j_gene: TRBJ2-4; v_gene: TRBV20-1
CDR3aa: CSAIHTGQPNF; CDR3nt: TGCAGTGCGATCCATACGGGACAGCCGAACTTC; abundance: .; len: 11; d_gene: TRBD1; j_gene: TRBJ2-4; v_gene: TRBV20-1
CDR3aa: CASSQVTGGSYEQYF; CDR3nt: TGCGCCAGCAGCCAAGTGACAGGGGGCTCCTACGAGCAGTACTTC; abundance: once; len: 15; d_gene: TRBD1; j_gene: TRBJ2-7; v_gene: TRBV4-3
CDR3aa: CASSPIRGELFF; CDR3nt: TGTGCCAGCAGTCCCATACGAGGGGAGCTGTTTTTT; abundance: .; len: 12; d_gene: .; j_gene: TRBJ2-2; v_gene: TRBV7-9
CDR3aa: CASRFNDRGGTEAFF; CDR3nt: TGTGCCAGCAGATTTAATGACAGGGGTGGAACTGAAGCTTTCTTT; abundance: .; len: 15; d_gene: TRBD1; j_gene: TRBJ1-1; v_gene: TRBV6-4
CDR3aa: CASSMKVEPQHF; CDR3nt: TGTGCCAGTAGTATGAAAGTGGAGCCCCAGCATTTT; abundance: .; len: 12; d_gene: .; j_gene: TRBJ1-5; v_gene: TRBV19
CDR3aa: CASSPGTLGQFF; CDR3nt: TGTGCCAGCAGTCCGGGGACATTGGGACAGTTCTTC; abundance: .; len: 12; d_gene: .; j_gene: TRBJ2-1; v_gene: TRBV12-3/TRBV12-4
CDR3aa: CASSPSGDYGYTF; CDR3nt: TGTGCCAGCTCACCATCGGGGGACTATGGCTACACCTTC; abundance: .; len: 13; d_gene: .; j_gene: TRBJ1-2; v_gene: TRBV18
CDR3aa: CSVEQGYYEQYF; CDR3nt: TGCAGCGTCGAACAGGGTTACTACGAGCAGTACTTC; abundance: .; len: 12; d_gene: .; j_gene: TRBJ2-7; v_gene: TRBV29-1
CDR3aa: CASSETGHSNQPQHF; CDR3nt: TGTGCCAGCAGCGAGACAGGTCATAGCAATCAGCCCCAGCATTTT; abundance: .; len: 15; d_gene: .; j_gene: TRBJ1-5; v_gene: TRBV5-8
CDR3aa: CASSLKRGNNLAKNIQYF; CDR3nt: TGTGCCAGCAGCTTAAAGCGGGGAAACAACCTAGCCAAAAACATTCAGTACTTC; abundance: .; len: 18; d_gene: TRBD2; j_gene: TRBJ2-4; v_gene: TRBV7-2
CDR3aa: CASSRGWEEQFF; CDR3nt: TGTGCCAGTAGTAGGGGTTGGGAGGAGCAGTTCTTC; abundance: .; len: 12; d_gene: .; j_gene: TRBJ2-1; v_gene: TRBV19
CDR3aa: CASSLSVAEYNEQFF; CDR3nt: TGTGCCAGCAGCTTATCGGTGGCGGAGTACAATGAGCAGTTCTTC; abundance: .; len: 15; d_gene: .; j_gene: TRBJ2-1; v_gene: TRBV7-3
CDR3aa: CASSLAGLATDTQYF; CDR3nt: TGTGCCAGCAGCTTAGCGGGACTAGCCACAGATACGCAGTATTTT; abundance: .; len: 15; d_gene: TRBD2; j_gene: TRBJ2-3; v_gene: TRBV7-2
CDR3aa: CASRIAPGPHEQYF; CDR3nt: TGTGCCAGCAGAATAGCCCCGGGTCCTCACGAGCAGTACTTC; abundance: few; len: 14; d_gene: .; j_gene: TRBJ2-7; v_gene: TRBV7-2